The 32 T cell receptor beta chains in this list originate from one sample, sequenced in a study of T-cell memory formation after mild COVID-19. TCRdb independently ran MiXCR on the 5' RACE reads; one entry per CDR3 protein. This repertoire shows hundreds of thousands of distinct CDR3 sequences, about an eighth found once; its top ten account for approximately 20%. Source material: PBMCs or a T cell subset sorted from them (not recorded which). The receptor source for this set is a man in his late teens or twenties who had mild COVID-19 (a few samples of this study predate the infection). Cell type and time point are not known.

This clonotype was found many times. V usage is TRBV7-9 and J usage is TRBJ2-7; TRBD1 matches at 8 bases. The CDR3 consists of 14 residues. The V and J ends lost 5 bases and 3 bases, in that order; junction bases with no gene match: 6. The germline V gene encodes CDR1 SEHNR and CDR2 FQNEAQ (reference sequence). CDR3 bases: TGTGCCAGCAGCGGGGGACAGGCAAGCTACGAGCAGTACTTC. The encoded protein is CASSGGQASYEQYF. Based on the CDR3 plus reference TRBV7-9 and TRBJ2-7, the full variable domain is DTGVSQNPRHKITKRGQNVTFRCDPISEHNRLYWYRQTLGQGPEFLTYFQNEAQLEKSRLLSDRFSAERPKGSFSTLEIQRTEQGDSAMYLCASSGGQASYEQYFGPGTRLTVT.

The rearrangement links TRBV28 to TRBJ1-1; D gene uncertain. Germline V gives CDR1 MDHEN, CDR2 SYDVKM. There are 12 residues in the CDR3. V shed 2 bases and J shed 11 bases, with 12 bases lying between them. The DNA of the CDR3 is TGTGCCAGCAGTTTAGGGAGAGCAGCCGCTTTCTTT. Protein product: CASSLGRAAAFF.

Only a few counts were recorded for this clonotype. The V and J genes are TRBV5-1 and TRBJ2-2, with TRBD1 matching 8 bases. Trimming at V came to 3 bases and at J to 5 bases, leaving 9 bases not matched to a gene. There are 16 residues in the CDR3. The V gene's germline CDR1 is SGHRS and CDR2 YFSETQ. CDR3 sequence (DNA): TGCGCCAGCAGCTCCGGACAGGGAGATGTGACCGGGGAGCTGTTTTTT. Amino acid sequence: CASSSGQGDVTGELFF.

The genes are TRBV5-4 and TRBJ2-3, with TRBD1 matching over 9 bases. Germline V CDR1 and CDR2: SGHNT, YYREEE (reference sequence). V gave up 7 bases and J gave up 0 bases; unmatched junction bases: 3. CDR3 size: 14 residues. CDR3 sequence reads: CASQQGASTDTQYF. In nucleotides, the CDR3 is TGTGCCAGCCAACAGGGGGCTAGCACAGATACGCAGTATTTT. Variable domain in full (rest from reference TRBV5-4 and TRBJ2-3): ETGVTQSPTHLIKTRGQQVTLRCSSQSGHNTVSWYQQALGQGPQFIFQYYREEENGRGNFPPRFSGLQFPNYSSELNVNALELDDSALYLCASQQGASTDTQYFGPGTRLTVL.

In this sample, this clonotype turned up many times. V and J are TRBV20-1 and TRBJ2-1; possibly TRBD1 for D (5 bases). CDR1 is DFQATT and CDR2 is SNEGSKA in the germline V gene (reference sequence). The CDR3 has 15 amino acids. The V and J ends lost 6 bases and 4 bases respectively, with 19 bases between them. The CDR3: CSAPRPPDRYNEQFF. As DNA, the CDR3 is TGCAGTGCCCCAAGACCTCCCGACAGATACAATGAGCAGTTCTTC.

There are a few counts of this clonotype. CDR3 loop: CASSLEGTAGTDTQYF. The CDR3 region has the DNA TGCGCCAGCAGCTTGGAAGGGACAGCCGGCACAGATACGCAGTATTTT. The chain couples TRBV5-1 to TRBJ2-3, with 7 bases aligning to TRBD1. Trimming took 0 bases from V and 1 from J; bases not matched to a gene: 5. This CDR3 region has 16 residues. CDR1 is SGHRS, CDR2 YFSETQ, per germline.

This chain uses TRBV11-2 with TRBJ2-1; tentatively, D is TRBD1 (5 bases). V was shortened by 0 bases and J by 6 bases, with 12 bases between the two germline ends. This CDR3 contains 15 residues. Germline V lookup: CDR1 SGHAT, CDR2 FQNNGV. CDR3 nucleotide sequence: TGTGCCAGCAGCTTAGATCGGGCAGGGTTCAATGAGCAGTTCTTC. This sequence encodes CASSLDRAGFNEQFF.

The J gene is TRBJ2-5, the V gene TRBV28; D is uncertain. Per the germline V gene, CDR1 is MDHEN and CDR2 is SYDVKM. V lost 3 bases and J 12 bases, leaving 11 bases between the germline ends. The CDR3 contains 11 residues. For the CDR3, the DNA is TGTGCCAGCAGTTTGTACCAGGCCGAGTACTTC. Translation gives CASSLYQAEYF.

J is TRBJ2-7 and V is TRBV6-6, with D perhaps being TRBD1 or TRBD2 (5 bases each). Germline V lookup: CDR1 MNHNY, CDR2 SVGAGI (reference sequence). This CDR3 comprises 13 residues. Trimming took off 6 bases at V and 3 bases at J, with 12 bases between the two ends. CDR3 sequence reads: CASREEGVYEQYV. Here the CDR3 DNA reads TGTGCCAGCAGGGAGGAAGGGGTCTACGAGCAGTACGTC.

The chain couples TRBV20-1 to TRBJ1-2, with a possible D match to TRBD1 (6 bases). Trimming took off 3 bases at V and 4 bases at J, with 9 bases between the two ends. The CDR3 consists of 12 residues. CDR1 and CDR2 (germline): DFQATT, SNEGSKA (reference sequence). The CDR3 loop reads CSARGASYGYTF. In DNA form, the CDR3 reads TGCAGTGCTAGGGGGGCCAGCTATGGCTACACCTTC.

This clonotype turned up a few times. The rearrangement uses TRBV7-2 and TRBJ1-3, with TRBD1 as a possible D gene (6 bases). Germline assignment: CDR1 SGHTA and CDR2 FQGNSA. CDR3 length: 17 amino acids. Trimming took 0 bases from V and 4 from J, leaving 16 bases between them. The CDR3: CASSLASTGAWGNTIYF. CDR3 in DNA: TGTGCCAGCAGCTTAGCGAGCACGGGGGCTTGGGGAAACACCATATATTTT.

Comment on this clonotype: The junction and the germline gene differ at one end; a read error may be behind it. The chain is built from TRBV20-1 and TRBJ1-1; no reliable D call. Germline loops: CDR1 DFQATT, CDR2 SNEGSKA (reference sequence). This CDR3 is 11 amino acids long. The CDR3 sequence: CSARVTVESLF. CDR3 bases: TGCAGTGCTAGAGTTACAGTCGAATCGCTCTTT.

This clonotype was observed a few times. This sequence joins TRBV6-6 and TRBJ2-2; D might be TRBD1 (6 bases). From germline, CDR1 is MNHNY and CDR2 SVGAGI (reference sequence). V shed 0 bases and J shed 1 base, with 9 bases lying between them. The CDR3 has 16 amino acids. This CDR3 reads CASSYSRTVNTGELFF. In DNA, the CDR3 is TGTGCCAGCAGTTACTCCAGGACAGTGAACACCGGGGAGCTGTTTTTT.

The chain carries TRBV7-2 and TRBJ2-2; 10 bases fit TRBD2. This CDR3 has 15 residues. The V gene's germline CDR1 is SGHTA and CDR2 FQGNSA. V was pared by 5 bases and J by 3 bases, with 3 bases of the junction left unmatched. CDR3 DNA sequence: TGTGCCAGCAGCCGGACTAGCGGATACACCGGGGAGCTGTTTTTT. This encodes CASSRTSGYTGELFF.

V gene TRBV27 combines with J gene TRBJ1-6, with 7 bases that match TRBD1. The CDR3 extends over 14 amino acids. Germline V CDR1 and CDR2: MNHEY, SMNVEV (reference sequence). V gave up 5 bases and J gave up 13 bases; unmatched junction bases: 11. The CDR3 here is CASSPPGGEGPLHF. DNA for the CDR3: TGTGCCAGCAGTCCTCCAGGGGGTGAGGGGCCCCTCCACTTT.

This clonotype appeared a few times. The chain carries TRBV25-1 and TRBJ2-3; D gene unclear. Trimming removed 6 bases from V and 3 bases from J, with 13 bases in between. The V gene's germline CDR1 is MGHDK and CDR2 SYGVNS. This CDR3 has 14 amino acids. The CDR3 loop reads CASSQPGRTDTQYF. CDR3 nucleotide sequence: TGTGCCAGCAGCCAGCCCGGGCGTACAGATACGCAGTATTTT.

This clonotype has only a few counts. The rearrangement uses TRBV9 and TRBJ2-2, with D uncertain. CDR1 is SGDLS, CDR2 YYNGEE, per germline. V shed 4 bases and J shed 5 bases, with 6 bases lying between them. The CDR3 extends over 12 amino acids. The CDR3 DNA reads as TGTGCCAGCAGCCTCATGACCGGGGAGCTGTTTTTT. Amino acids: CASSLMTGELFF.

The V and J genes are TRBV12-5 and TRBJ1-2, with a possible D match to TRBD1 (5 bases). The CDR3 spans 15 residues. V gave up 2 bases and J gave up 4 bases, with 14 bases separating them. CDR1 is LGHNT, CDR2 FRNRAP, per germline. The CDR3, as DNA: TGTGCTAGTGGTTTGCCCCCGACAGTTTTCTATGGCTACACCTTC. The encoded protein is CASGLPPTVFYGYTF.

This clonotype has ten or more counts. The rearrangement links TRBV29-1 to TRBJ2-1; a possible D gene is TRBD1 (6 bases). CDR3 length equals 11 residues. V dropped 1 base and J dropped 10 bases, with 8 bases sitting between them. CDR1 is SQVTM, CDR2 ANQGSEA, per germline. DNA of the CDR3: TGCAGCGTTGAAGTCCAGGGGGAGCAGTTCTTC. Translated: CSVEVQGEQFF.

J is TRBJ2-1 and V is TRBV6-5; D ambiguous. From germline, CDR1 is MNHEY and CDR2 SVGAGI. V shed 6 bases and J shed 6 bases, with 18 bases lying between them. The CDR3 sequence is 15 residues long. The CDR3: CASSSLLGGVNEQFF. The CDR3 coding sequence is TGTGCCAGCAGCTCCTTGTTGGGTGGCGTCAATGAGCAGTTCTTC.

This clonotype was seen a few times. The V gene is TRBV10-2, the J gene TRBJ2-7; D tentatively fits TRBD1 or TRBD2 (5 bases each). The CDR3 contains 14 residues. Germline V CDR1 and CDR2: WSHSY, SAAADI. V gave up 7 bases and J gave up 1 base, with 14 bases separating them. The CDR3 DNA reads as TGCGCCAGCAATCCGGGACCCGGATCCTACGAGCAGTACGTC. Protein product: CASNPGPGSYEQYV.

The chain combines TRBV5-5 with TRBJ1-1; D unresolved. Trimming took off 0 bases at V and 1 base at J, with 7 bases between the two ends. The germline CDR1 and CDR2 sequences are SGHKS and YYEKEE (reference sequence). CDR3 length: 14 residues. The CDR3 sequence: CASSLGDTNTEAFF. The CDR3 DNA follows: TGTGCCAGCAGCTTGGGGGATACGAACACTGAAGCTTTCTTT.

This chain joins TRBV6-5 and TRBJ2-3; 9 bases align to TRBD2. V gave up 2 bases and J gave up 6 bases; unmatched junction bases: 6. The length of the CDR3 is 15 residues. Germline-derived CDR1 and CDR2 are MNHEY and SVGAGI. For the CDR3, the DNA is TGTGCCAGCAGTTACACGCGGGGGGGCCGGGATACGCAGTATTTT. Translation: CASSYTRGGRDTQYF.

This clonotype has a handful of counts. V and J are TRBV3-1 and TRBJ1-2; D unclear. Trimming left V 0 bases short and J 0 bases short, with 8 bases between. CDR1 and CDR2 (germline): LGHDT, YNNKEL (reference sequence). This CDR3 has 15 residues. Written as DNA, the CDR3 is TGTGCCAGCAGCCAAGAGAGAAAAGCTAACTATGGCTACACCTTC. Translating gives CASSQERKANYGYTF.

This clonotype came up many times. The V gene is TRBV4-3, the J gene TRBJ2-3, with a weak D call TRBD2 (5 bases). This CDR3 is built from 13 residues. The V gene lost 4 bases and the J gene lost 2 bases, with 7 bases spanning the gap. In germline, CDR1 is LGHNA, CDR2 YSLEER. CDR3 DNA sequence: TGCGCCAGCAGCCCGGACTTCACAGATACGCAGTATTTT. Translated: CASSPDFTDTQYF.

This clonotype was seen only a few times. The chain employs TRBV18 and TRBJ1-2; D might be TRBD1 (6 bases). In germline, CDR1 is KGHSH, CDR2 LQKENI. The CDR3 has 13 residues. Trimming stripped 0 bases from V and 6 bases from J, with 8 bases between. The CDR3 nucleotides are TGTGCCAGCTCACCACCGGCAGGGGATGGCTACACCTTC. Its protein product is CASSPPAGDGYTF.

This clonotype was seen a handful of times. The chain is built from TRBV4-1 and TRBJ2-7, with 7 bases lining up with TRBD1. This CDR3 is 15 amino acids long. Trimming took 4 bases from V and 2 from J; bases not matched to a gene: 8. CDR1 and CDR2 (germline): MGHRA, YSYEKL. In nucleotides, the CDR3 is TGCGCCAGCAGCCGAGGGGACAGCGCTACCTACGAGCAGTACTTC. Its protein is CASSRGDSATYEQYF.

The chain recombines TRBV2 with TRBJ2-3, with D maybe TRBD2 (6 bases). From germline, CDR1 is SNHLY and CDR2 FYNNEI. CDR3 length equals 19 residues. V was clipped by 4 bases and J by 0 bases, with 23 bases between them. This CDR3 is CASSVRFLGGAGSTDTQYF. The CDR3 nucleotides are TGTGCCAGCAGTGTACGCTTTCTTGGCGGGGCGGGAAGCACAGATACGCAGTATTTT.

This clonotype was seen a handful of times. V and J are TRBV6-2 or TRBV6-3 and TRBJ1-1, with D possibly being TRBD1 (5 bases). The germline V gene has CDR1 MNHEY and CDR2 SVGEGT. The length of the CDR3 is 13 residues. The V and J ends lost 6 bases and 2 bases respectively, with 10 bases between them. The CDR3 region has the DNA TGTGCCAGCAGAGAGGGGTCCAACACTGAAGCTTTCTTT. Translation: CASREGSNTEAFF.

The sample holds a few counts of this clonotype. The J gene is TRBJ2-5, the V gene TRBV15; D unresolved. The V gene lost 5 bases and the J gene lost 0 bases, with 7 bases spanning the gap. The germline V gene has CDR1 LNHNV and CDR2 YYDKDF (reference sequence). This CDR3 spans 13 amino acids. In nucleotides, the CDR3 is TGTGCCACCAGCCCACGTCACCAAGAGACCCAGTACTTC. Its protein is CATSPRHQETQYF.

About this clonotype itself: This could be a read error, since a much larger clone is one nucleotide away. The chain couples TRBV7-6 to TRBJ2-4; D not resolved. The CDR3 has 13 amino acids. Trimming left V 1 base short and J 6 bases short, with 7 bases between. Germline V lookup: CDR1 SGHVS, CDR2 FNYEAQ. The CDR3 protein is CASSLGPGNIQYF. As DNA, the CDR3 is TGTGCCAGCAGCTTAGGTCCGGGAAACATTCAGTACTTC.

This clonotype was recorded once. The chain couples TRBV3-1 to TRBJ1-3, with D perhaps TRBD1 (6 bases). V lost 1 base to trimming and J lost 9 bases, with 13 bases between them. Germline lookup yields CDR1 LGHDT and CDR2 YNNKEL (reference sequence). The CDR3 runs 14 residues. The CDR3 nucleotides read TGTGCCAGCAGCCAAGTGGACAGCAGAGGCACCATATATTTT. Translation gives CASSQVDSRGTIYF. Full variable domain (outside the CDR3, taken from reference TRBV3-1 and TRBJ1-3): DTAVSQTPKYLVTQMGNDKSIKCEQNLGHDTMYWYKQDSKKFLKIMFSYNNKELIINETVPNRFSPKSPDKAHLNLHINSLELGDSAVYFCASSQVDSRGTIYFGEGSWLTVV.